Listed below are T cell receptor beta chains from one sample, sequenced in a study of post-analysis software for immune sequencing data. TCRdb passed the PCR reads through MiXCR, listing each CDR3 protein once. The sample consists of 800,000 to 950,000 distinct CDR3 sequences, 53% of them appearing once. The specimen was blood. These receptors were collected from a girl between 5 and 17 years old with multiple sclerosis. Both conserved end residues are part of each CDR3. D genes are given only for firm matches. Clone size is shown for a subset of rows, as once, few, many or a class of expanded clone.

TRBJ2-3,once,TRBV3-1,TRBD1,TGTGCCAGCAGCCATCTTAGGCCGACGGACAGGGGGAGGACAGATACGCAGTATTTT,CASSHLRPTDRGRTDTQYF
TRBJ2-5,few,TRBV7-3,TRBD1,TGTGCCAGCAGCTCCCCAGACAGGGGGCAAGAGACCCAGTACTTC,CASSSPDRGQETQYF
TRBJ1-5,.,TRBV9,.,TGTGCCAGCAGCCTACAGGCCTCCAATCAGCCCCAGCATTTT,CASSLQASNQPQHF
TRBJ2-7,.,TRBV3-1,.,TGTGCCAGCAGCCACGGAAAAGCAGTAGCCTACGAGCAGTACTTC,CASSHGKAVAYEQYF
TRBJ2-5,.,TRBV12-3/TRBV12-4,TRBD1,TGTGCCAGCAGTCCCGACAGGGTCCAAGAGACCCAGTACTTC,CASSPDRVQETQYF
TRBJ1-1,.,TRBV20-1,.,TGCAGTGCTAGAGATCACGAGCAGTACACTGAAGCTTTCTTT,CSARDHEQYTEAFF
TRBJ1-5,.,TRBV7-2,TRBD1,TGTGCCAGCAGCTCCAGGACAGGGGGCGCGGGCAATCAGCCCCAGCATTTT,CASSSRTGGAGNQPQHF
TRBJ2-7,.,TRBV15,.,TGTGCCACCAGCGTAGAACCCGGGGACGAGCAGTACTTC,CATSVEPGDEQYF
TRBJ1-2,.,TRBV9,.,TGTGCCAGCAGCGCCCGAGGAGCTATTCAAGCTAACTATGGCTACATCTTC,CASSARGAIQANYGYIF
TRBJ2-7,.,TRBV6-5,.,TGTGCTGCAGAGAGTAGCAACGAGCAGTACTTC,CAAESSNEQYF
TRBJ1-4,.,TRBV12-3/TRBV12-4,.,TGTGCCAGCAGTTTAAATGCAGGGGTAGAGGAAAAACTGTTTTTT,CASSLNAGVEEKLFF
TRBJ2-3,once,TRBV7-2,.,TGTGCCAGCAGCTTAGGCTGGAGCACAGATACGCAGTATTTT,CASSLGWSTDTQYF
TRBJ2-5,.,TRBV10-3,TRBD2,TGTGCCATCAGTGAGGTGACGGGAGGCTCCCAAGAGACCCAGTACTTC,CAISEVTGGSQETQYF
TRBJ2-7,.,TRBV2,.,TGTGCCAGCAAGGTTGGCGAGCAGTACTTC,CASKVGEQYF
TRBJ1-1,once,TRBV2,.,TGTGCCAGCGGTTTTTCGCTACGGGCTTTCTTT,CASGFSLRAFF
TRBJ1-2,.,TRBV7-9,.,TGTGCCAGCAGCCCGGAGCTCGGTGGTGTCTACACCTTC,CASSPELGGVYTF
TRBJ2-1,.,TRBV20-1,TRBD2,TGCAGTGCTAGGGCGAAACTAGCGGGAGTTTTAGATGGGCAGTTCTTC,CSARAKLAGVLDGQFF
TRBJ2-3,.,TRBV7-8,TRBD2,TGTGCCAGCGCTCAGCGGGATTTGGGCACAGATACGCAGTATTTT,CASAQRDLGTDTQYF
TRBJ1-1,.,TRBV7-2,.,TGTGCCAGCAGCTTAGGTAGTGGGGCGGGGAACACTGAAGCTTTCTTT,CASSLGSGAGNTEAFF
TRBJ2-1,few,TRBV5-1,.,TGCGCCAGCAGCACTAGGTGGAATGAGCAGTTCTTC,CASSTRWNEQFF
TRBJ2-5,.,TRBV27,.,TGTGCCAGCTCCTCAGGGGCCAGCCTTAGGGAGCAGTACTTC,CASSSGASLREQYF
TRBJ1-1,few,TRBV29-1,TRBD1,TGCAGCGTTGATTCGGGACAGATGAACACTGAAGCTTTCTTT,CSVDSGQMNTEAFF
TRBJ1-2,few,TRBV5-1,.,TGCGCCAGCAGCAGTGCGGACACCTCTAACTATGGCTACACCTTC,CASSSADTSNYGYTF
TRBJ2-1,.,TRBV5-1,TRBD2,TGCGCCAGCAGCTTGGCCGCTGCTAGCGGACAAAATGAGCAGTTCTTC,CASSLAAASGQNEQFF
TRBJ2-4,few,TRBV9,.,TGTGCCAGCAGCGTAGGGGCTGAGGACATTCAGTACTTC,CASSVGAEDIQYF
TRBJ2-7,few,TRBV2,.,TGTGCCAGCAGTGAGTACAGGTACCAGGCGGGCGAGCAGTACTTC,CASSEYRYQAGEQYF
TRBJ2-3,.,TRBV12-3/TRBV12-4,TRBD2,TGTGCCAGCAGTTCCGGGAGGTCTCTCGGAGATACGCAGTATTTT,CASSSGRSLGDTQYF
TRBJ2-7,.,TRBV20-1,.,TGCAGTATCGACAGTTTATCCTACGAGCAGTACTTC,CSIDSLSYEQYF
TRBJ1-2,.,TRBV29-1,.,TGCAGCGTTTGGGACAATAACTATGGCTACACCTTC,CSVWDNNYGYTF
TRBJ2-4,few,TRBV7-8,.,TGTGCCAGCAGATCCTCTCGCGGTGTAGGCAAAAACATTCAGTACTTC,CASRSSRGVGKNIQYF
TRBJ1-1,.,TRBV10-3,.,TGTGCCATCAGTGAGTCTACTACGGTCATGAACACTGAAGCTTTCTTT,CAISESTTVMNTEAFF
TRBJ2-5,few,TRBV10-3,TRBD1,TGTGCCATCAGTAAAGGAAGGGACAGGGAGACCCAGTACTTC,CAISKGRDRETQYF
TRBJ2-1,.,TRBV25-1,.,TGTGCCAGCAGTGGGGTTTTCAGGGGAAACAATGAGCAGTTCTTC,CASSGVFRGNNEQFF
TRBJ1-1,.,TRBV20-1,.,TGCAGTGCTAATGGTCCCACTGAAGCTTTCTTT,CSANGPTEAFF
TRBJ2-5,.,TRBV12-3/TRBV12-4,TRBD1,TGTGCCAGCAATACAGGGGGCGGAGAGACCCAGTACTTC,CASNTGGGETQYF
TRBJ2-3,.,TRBV7-9,TRBD1,TGTGCCAGCAGCCCGCCGGGACAGGGGCAGACAGATACGCAGTATTTT,CASSPPGQGQTDTQYF
TRBJ2-7,.,TRBV12-3/TRBV12-4,.,TGTGCCAGCAGTAGACCGGGACCCCCTTACGAGCAGTACTTC,CASSRPGPPYEQYF
TRBJ2-1,.,TRBV14,.,TGTGCCAGCAGCCAAAGCGGACCGGTACGCTCCTACAATGAGCAGTTCTTC,CASSQSGPVRSYNEQFF
TRBJ1-4,few,TRBV29-1,TRBD1,TGCAGCGTTGAAGAGGGACAGGGTCTTGGAAAACTGTTTTTT,CSVEEGQGLGKLFF
TRBJ2-4,.,TRBV7-9,TRBD1,TGTGCCAGCAGCTTAGAAGGGACAGTGCCATTCCTAGCCAAAAACATTCAGTACTTC,CASSLEGTVPFLAKNIQYF
TRBJ1-2,.,TRBV15,.,TGTGCCACCAGCAGAGATAGGCCAGGGCAAGGTGGCTACACCTTC,CATSRDRPGQGGYTF
TRBJ1-6,.,TRBV20-1,.,TGCAGTGCTAGGGGGTTAGTCAGAAGCTCCTATAATTCACCCCTCCACTTT,CSARGLVRSSYNSPLHF
TRBJ2-5,.,TRBV20-1,TRBD2,TGCAGTGCTAGAGAGGGGAGAGCGGGAGGGTCAGAGACCCAGTACTTC,CSAREGRAGGSETQYF
TRBJ2-3,.,TRBV2,.,TGTGCCGGGTCCAACGGGGCTAGCACAGATACGCAGTATTTT,CAGSNGASTDTQYF
TRBJ2-6,.,TRBV28,TRBD1,TGTGCCAGCAGTTTATGGGGACAGGCATTCTCTGGGGCCAACGTCCTGACTTTC,CASSLWGQAFSGANVLTF
TRBJ1-4,.,TRBV7-9,.,TGTGCCAGCAGCTTAGCGAGGGAGGGAAATGAAAAACTGTTTTTT,CASSLAREGNEKLFF
TRBJ2-1,.,TRBV7-3,.,TGTGCCAGCAGCTTAAACACGGGGAGTAGGCATCGGGGTATCAATGAGCAGTTCTTC,CASSLNTGSRHRGINEQFF
TRBJ2-5,few,TRBV3-1,.,TGTGCCAGCAGCCAAGTACCGGGACACCTAGGGGAGACCCAGTACTTC,CASSQVPGHLGETQYF
TRBJ1-2,many,TRBV20-1,.,TGCAGTGCTTACCGGGACTTCGAGGGTGGCTACACCTTC,CSAYRDFEGGYTF
TRBJ2-7,.,TRBV7-9,.,TGTGCCAGCAGTGGGATGGGGGTGCCCTACGAGCAGTACTTC,CASSGMGVPYEQYF